The rows below give T cell receptor beta chains drawn from one sample of a study of OX40 agonist ivuxolimab in advanced cancers. Sequencing was performed with immunoSEQ multiplex PCR; in TCRdb, only in-frame clones are kept and a portion is missing. Here the sample spans some 130,000 clones, over 75% being singletons. The sample consisted of CD4+ or CD8+ T cells sorted from blood, taken in a trial of the OX40 agonist ivuxolimab. Receptors originate from an adult with an advanced solid tumor such as melanoma, head and neck, liver or kidney cancer. CDR3s include the opening cysteine and the closing phenylalanine or tryptophan.

j_call | v_call | cdr3_aa
TRBJ2-3 | TRBV11-2 | CASSFTGASTDTQYF
TRBJ1-6 | TRBV5-4 | CASSLDSTNNSPLHF
TRBJ1-2 | TRBV5-1 | CASSLEAVANYGYTF
TRBJ2-7 | TRBV7-2 | CASSLDSAGTHTYEQYF
TRBJ1-1 | TRBV19 | CASSIDQGGGADTEAFF
TRBJ1-1 | TRBV5-4 | CASSLIRAGMNTEAFF
TRBJ1-2 | TRBV12-5 | CASGLGQDHYGYTF
TRBJ1-2 | TRBV21-1 | CASGQDYGYTF
TRBJ2-3 | TRBV30 | CAWSTILSPDTQYF
TRBJ1-2 | TRBV14 | CASSQAGAGGYTF
TRBJ2-1 | TRBV6-5 | CASSFGLAAINEQFF